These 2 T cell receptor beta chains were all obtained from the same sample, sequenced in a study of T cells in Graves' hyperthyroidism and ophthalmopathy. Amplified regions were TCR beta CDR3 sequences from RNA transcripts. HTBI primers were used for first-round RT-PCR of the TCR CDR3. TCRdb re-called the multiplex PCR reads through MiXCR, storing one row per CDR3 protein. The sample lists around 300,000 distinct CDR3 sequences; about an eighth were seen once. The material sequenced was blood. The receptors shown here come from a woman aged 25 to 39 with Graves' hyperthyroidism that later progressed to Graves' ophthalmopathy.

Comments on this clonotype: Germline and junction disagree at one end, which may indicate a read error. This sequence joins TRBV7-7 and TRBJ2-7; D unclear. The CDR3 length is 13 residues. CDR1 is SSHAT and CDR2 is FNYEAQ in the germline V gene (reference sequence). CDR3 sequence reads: CASSYRVGYEQYF. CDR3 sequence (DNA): TGTGCTAGCAGCTACCGAGTGGGCTACGAGCAGTACTTC.

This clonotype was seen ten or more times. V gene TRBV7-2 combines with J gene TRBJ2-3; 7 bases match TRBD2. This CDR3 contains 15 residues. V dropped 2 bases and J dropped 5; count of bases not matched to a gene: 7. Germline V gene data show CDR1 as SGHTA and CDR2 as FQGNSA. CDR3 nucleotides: TGTGCCAGCAGCTTATTCAGCGGGAACGGAGATACGCAGTATTTT. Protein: CASSLFSGNGDTQYF.